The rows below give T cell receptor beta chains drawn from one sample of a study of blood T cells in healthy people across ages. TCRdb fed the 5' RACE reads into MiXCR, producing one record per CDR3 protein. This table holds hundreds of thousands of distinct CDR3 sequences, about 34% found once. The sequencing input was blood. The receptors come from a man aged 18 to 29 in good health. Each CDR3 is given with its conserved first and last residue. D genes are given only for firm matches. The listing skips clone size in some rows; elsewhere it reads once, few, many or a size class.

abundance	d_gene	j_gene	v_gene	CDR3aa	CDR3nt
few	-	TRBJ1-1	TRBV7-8	CASSFKQATEAFF	TGTGCCAGCAGCTTCAAACAGGCCACTGAAGCTTTCTTT
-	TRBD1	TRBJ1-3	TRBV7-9	CASSFGQGGSGNTIYF	TGTGCCAGCAGCTTTGGACAGGGAGGATCTGGAAACACCATATATTTT
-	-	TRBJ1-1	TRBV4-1	CASSHGLGENTEAFF	TGCGCCAGCAGCCATGGCCTCGGGGAGAACACTGAAGCTTTCTTT
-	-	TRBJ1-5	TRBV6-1	CASAPLNQPQHF	TGTGCCAGCGCACCCCTCAATCAGCCCCAGCATTTT
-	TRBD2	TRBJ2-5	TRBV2	CASRRLARDSKETQYF	TGTGCCAGCAGGAGACTAGCGCGCGACTCAAAAGAGACCCAGTACTTC
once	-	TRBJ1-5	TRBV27	CASRKTPTGNQPQHF	TGTGCCAGCAGGAAAACCCCAACGGGCAATCAGCCCCAGCATTTT
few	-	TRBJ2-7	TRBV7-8	CASSLWQGSSYEQYF	TGTGCCAGCAGCTTATGGCAGGGGTCCTCCTACGAGCAGTACTTC
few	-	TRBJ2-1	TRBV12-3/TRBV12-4	CASSLALWGQDSYNEQFF	TGTGCCAGCAGTTTAGCGCTTTGGGGTCAGGATTCCTACAATGAGCAGTTCTTC
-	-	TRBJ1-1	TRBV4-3	CASSPTVGPTEAFF	TGCGCCAGCAGCCCGACGGTGGGCCCCACTGAAGCTTTCTTT
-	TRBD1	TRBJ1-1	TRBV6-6	CASSYFGDRGEAFF	TGTGCCAGCAGTTACTTCGGGGACAGGGGGGAAGCTTTCTTT
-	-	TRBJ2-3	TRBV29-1	CSVEILTGRTDTQYF	TGCAGCGTTGAGATATTAACAGGGAGGACAGATACGCAGTATTTT
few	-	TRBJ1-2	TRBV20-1	CSARDYGLGGYTF	TGCAGTGCTAGAGATTACGGGTTAGGTGGCTACACCTTC
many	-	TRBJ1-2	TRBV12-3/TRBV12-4	CASRSGRQNIYGYTF	TGTGCCAGCAGGTCAGGACGGCAGAACATCTATGGCTACACCTTC
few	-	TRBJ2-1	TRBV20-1	CSARNASVSYNEQFF	TGCAGTGCTAGGAATGCCTCCGTCTCCTACAATGAGCAGTTCTTC
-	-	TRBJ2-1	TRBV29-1	CSVKVRATTYNEQFF	TGCAGCGTAAAGGTGCGGGCGACTACCTACAATGAGCAGTTCTTC
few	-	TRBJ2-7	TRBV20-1	CSATKGRPSYEQYF	TGCAGTGCTACCAAGGGCCGCCCCTCCTACGAGCAGTACTTC
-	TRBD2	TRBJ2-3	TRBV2	CASRLSGGQTQYF	TGTGCCAGCCGACTGAGCGGGGGTCAAACGCAGTATTTT
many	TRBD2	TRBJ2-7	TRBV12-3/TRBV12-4	CASNKGLAGDEQYF	TGTGCCAGCAATAAAGGACTAGCGGGGGACGAGCAGTACTTC
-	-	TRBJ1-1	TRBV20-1	CSARQPLNTEAFF	TGCAGTGCGAGGCAGCCCTTGAACACTGAAGCTTTCTTT
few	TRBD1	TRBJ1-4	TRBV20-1	CSARDGTGGAKLFF	TGCAGTGCTAGAGATGGGACAGGGGGCGCGAAACTGTTTTTT
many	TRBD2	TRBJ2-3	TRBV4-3	CASSQRLAPPRDTQYF	TGCGCCAGCAGCCAACGACTAGCTCCTCCCCGAGATACGCAGTATTTT
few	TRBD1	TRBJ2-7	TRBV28	CASSLGTGFNEQYF	TGTGCCAGCAGTCTGGGGACAGGGTTCAACGAGCAGTACTTC
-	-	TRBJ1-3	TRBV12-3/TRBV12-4	CASRDSGNTIYF	TGTGCCAGCAGAGACTCTGGAAACACCATATATTTT
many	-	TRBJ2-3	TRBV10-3	CAISESRGAIDTQYF	TGTGCCATCAGTGAGTCAAGGGGGGCCATAGATACGCAGTATTTT
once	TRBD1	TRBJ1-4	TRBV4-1	CASSQTGRPTNEKLFF	TGCGCCAGCAGCCAGACAGGGAGGCCAACTAATGAAAAACTGTTTTTT
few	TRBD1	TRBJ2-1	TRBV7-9	CASRWGQGINEQFF	TGTGCCAGCAGGTGGGGACAGGGGATAAATGAGCAGTTCTTC
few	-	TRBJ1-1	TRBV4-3	CVSSQEIPRAAEPMNTEAFF	TGCGTCAGCAGCCAAGAAATCCCTCGGGCAGCCGAACCCATGAACACTGAAGCTTTCTTT
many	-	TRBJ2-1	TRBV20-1	CSANLAGGYNEQFF	TGCAGTGCTAACCTAGCTGGTGGCTACAATGAGCAGTTCTTC